The 26 T cell receptor beta chains listed next were all sequenced from one sample in a study of CXCR3-negative and CXCR3-positive naive CD8 T cells. Study observations and caveats: Greater hydrophobicity was found in TRB CDR3s of CXCR3-positive naive cells than of CXCR3-negative naive cells.

Preparation of TRB cDNA libraries relied on 5' RACE carrying UMI labels. With the 5' RACE reads reprocessed, TCRdb shows one record per CDR3 protein and no DNA. The ten most abundant clones cover less than 0.65% of a sample with tens of thousands of distinct CDR3 sequences. Antigen specificity for these receptors is unknown. Sequences were obtained from naive CXCR3+ CD8+ T cells from blood. As to subset: CD45RO-CCR7+CD27+CD95- naive CD8+ T cells expressing CXCR3 (TNR3+). The receptors originated from a human donor in good health. Some clones in this sample may be carry-over from other donors' samples.

The V and J genes are TRBV7-3 and TRBJ2-1; as DNA is missing, the TRBD1 call by TCRdb cannot be tested. This CDR3 has 15 amino acids. CDR1 and CDR2 from the germline V gene are SGHTA and FQGTGA. The CDR3 spells CASSLGQGAYNEQFF.

The CDR3 region is CSVEDNETQYF. The V gene is TRBV29-1, the J gene TRBJ2-5. The CDR3 covers 11 residues. CDR1 and CDR2 (germline): SQVTM, ANQGSEA.

This clonotype registers medium-sized by frequency. CDR3 sequence reads: CATSRSREASYEQYF. V usage is TRBV15 and J usage is TRBJ2-7; TCRdb's D gene call, TRBD2, goes unchecked for lack of DNA. The germline gives CDR1 LNHNV, CDR2 YYDKDF (reference sequence). CDR3 length equals 15 residues.

This chain uses TRBV7-3 with TRBJ2-4; the TCRdb call, TRBD2, lacks DNA for checking. In germline, CDR1 is SGHTA, CDR2 FQGTGA. The CDR3 length is 15 residues. CDR3 region: CASSLTSGRGNIQYF.

The genes are TRBV29-1 and TRBJ2-1; checking the TCRdb D call of TRBD1 is not possible without DNA. This CDR3 is built from 16 residues. Per the germline V gene, CDR1 is SQVTM and CDR2 is ANQGSEA. The CDR3 loop reads CSVLSRTGWGGDEQFF.

This chain links TRBV11-3 with TRBJ2-5; the D gene TCRdb calls, TRBD2, cannot be checked with no DNA. Germline CDR1 is SGHNT and CDR2 is YENEEA. This CDR3 comprises 14 residues. CDR3 sequence: CASSERGGLETQYF.

The chain's CDR3 is CASGPGWGPNYGYTF. The rearrangement links TRBV12-5 to TRBJ1-2; lacking DNA, the TRBD1 call made by TCRdb goes unchecked. Germline CDR1 reads LGHNT; CDR2 reads FRNRAP. The CDR3 contains 15 residues. The full variable domain, its missing parts supplied by reference TRBV12-5 and TRBJ1-2, is DARVTQTPRHKVTEMGQEVTMRCQPILGHNTVFWYRQTMMQGLELLAYFRNRAPLDDSGMPKDRFSAEMPDATLATLKIQPSEPRDSAVYFCASGPGWGPNYGYTFGSGTRLTVV.

The V call is TRBV2, the J call TRBJ2-1; with no DNA, the TCRdb D assignment of TRBD2 cannot be verified. Germline assignment: CDR1 SNHLY and CDR2 FYNNEI. CDR3 length equals 15 residues. This chain's CDR3 is CASSELAVLDNEQFF.

The CDR3 reads CAISEGPANQPQHF. The genes are TRBV10-3 and TRBJ1-5. Germline V gives CDR1 ENHRY, CDR2 SYGVKD. CDR3 length: 14 residues.

The rearrangement joins TRBV7-8 to TRBJ2-7; the TCRdb call, TRBD1, lacks DNA for checking. The CDR3 has 14 amino acids. Germline lookup yields CDR1 SGHVS and CDR2 FQNEAQ. CDR3 residues: CASSPADRDHEQYF.

The rearrangement joins TRBV15 to TRBJ2-3; TCRdb selects TRBD2, and the lack of DNA leaves this call unchecked. Germline V CDR1 and CDR2: LNHNV, YYDKDF (reference sequence). This CDR3 spans 15 amino acids. This CDR3 is CATSRVGRDTDTQYF.

The V call is TRBV10-2, the J call TRBJ2-7; TCRdb designates TRBD1, a call that cannot be tested without DNA. The germline V gene encodes CDR1 WSHSY and CDR2 SAAADI. This CDR3 has 14 residues. The CDR3 reads CASSSGTPRHEQYF.

The chain employs TRBV20-1 and TRBJ2-1; TCRdb indicates TRBD2, and absent DNA this call remains unverified. Germline CDR1 reads DFQATT; CDR2 reads SNEGSKA (reference sequence). CDR3 length: 16 amino acids. The CDR3 reads CSASYRRSGGNNEQFF.

The CDR3 sequence is CASSYSGVTEAFF. This rearrangement joins TRBV6-5 to TRBJ1-1; the TCRdb D gene call, TRBD1, has no DNA to confirm it. CDR3 length equals 13 residues. The germline CDR1 and CDR2 sequences are MNHEY and SVGAGI.

This CDR3 is CASSPPVSSGNTIYF. The V and J genes are TRBV18 and TRBJ1-3. Germline CDR1 reads KGHSH; CDR2 reads LQKENI. The CDR3 is 15 amino acids.

The chain has TRBV4-3 and TRBJ1-1; the TCRdb D gene call, TRBD1, has no DNA to confirm it. The CDR3 totals 18 residues. CDR1 is LGHNA and CDR2 is YSLEER in the germline V gene. Here the CDR3 reads CASSHLTGEGHIDTEAFF.

This chain connects TRBV25-1 to TRBJ1-2. Germline CDR1 and CDR2: MGHDK and SYGVNS. The CDR3 extends over 17 amino acids. This CDR3 is CASSSNPDNSANYGYTF.

This chain connects TRBV5-4 to TRBJ2-3; TCRdb picks TRBD2, but there is no DNA to check that call. The CDR3 spans 14 residues. Germline assignment: CDR1 SGHNT and CDR2 YYREEE (reference sequence). CDR3 in amino acids: CASTLRGGPNTQYF.

The chain employs TRBV7-2 and TRBJ2-1. CDR3 length equals 14 residues. From germline, CDR1 is SGHTA and CDR2 FQGNSA. CDR3: CASSLARGRNEQFF.

The chain combines TRBV7-2 with TRBJ2-7. Per the germline V gene, CDR1 is SGHTA and CDR2 is FQGNSA. The CDR3 covers 14 residues. CDR3: CASSLEGSPYEQYF.

J is TRBJ1-5 and V is TRBV2; there is no DNA to check the TCRdb D call of TRBD1. Germline assignment: CDR1 SNHLY and CDR2 FYNNEI. The CDR3 length is 14 residues. The CDR3 is CASSDGTGHQPQHF.

The chain joins TRBV29-1 to TRBJ2-1; TCRdb's assignment of TRBD1 cannot be checked, as there is no DNA. The CDR3 length is 14 residues. CDR1 is SQVTM, CDR2 ANQGSEA, per germline. The CDR3 sequence is CSIALRGGYNEQFF.

This chain links TRBV14 with TRBJ2-3; TCRdb returns TRBD1, unconfirmable since there is no DNA. This CDR3 has 14 amino acids. CDR1 is SGHDN, CDR2 FVKESK, per germline. The CDR3 sequence is CASSRTGVTDTQYF.

The gene calls are TRBV7-2 and TRBJ1-4. Germline loops: CDR1 SGHTA, CDR2 FQGNSA. The CDR3 is 14 residues long. CDR3 sequence reads: CASSLLAGTEKLFF.

CDR3 protein: CASASTNPYEQYF. This sequence joins TRBV5-1 and TRBJ2-7. From germline, CDR1 is SGHRS and CDR2 YFSETQ. The CDR3 is made up of 13 amino acids.

This chain joins TRBV19 and TRBJ1-1; the TCRdb D gene call, TRBD1, has no DNA to confirm it. The CDR3 is 14 amino acids. In germline, CDR1 is LNHDA, CDR2 SQIVND (reference sequence). The CDR3 loop is CASSIALQGTEAFF.